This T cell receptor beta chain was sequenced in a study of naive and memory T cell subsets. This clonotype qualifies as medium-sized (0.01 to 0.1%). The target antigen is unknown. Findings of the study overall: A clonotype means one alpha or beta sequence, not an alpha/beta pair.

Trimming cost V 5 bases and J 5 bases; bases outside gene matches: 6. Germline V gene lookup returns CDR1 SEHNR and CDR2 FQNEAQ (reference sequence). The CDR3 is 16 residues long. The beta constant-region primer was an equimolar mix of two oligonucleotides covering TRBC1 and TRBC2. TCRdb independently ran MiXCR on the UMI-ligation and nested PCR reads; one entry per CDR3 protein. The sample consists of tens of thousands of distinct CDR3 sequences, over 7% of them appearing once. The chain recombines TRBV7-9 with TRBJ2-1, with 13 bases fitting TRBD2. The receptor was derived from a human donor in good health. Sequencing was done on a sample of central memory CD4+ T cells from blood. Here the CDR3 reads CASSAKLAGGHNEQFF. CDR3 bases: TGTGCCAGCAGCGCAAAACTAGCGGGAGGGCACAATGAGCAGTTCTTC.